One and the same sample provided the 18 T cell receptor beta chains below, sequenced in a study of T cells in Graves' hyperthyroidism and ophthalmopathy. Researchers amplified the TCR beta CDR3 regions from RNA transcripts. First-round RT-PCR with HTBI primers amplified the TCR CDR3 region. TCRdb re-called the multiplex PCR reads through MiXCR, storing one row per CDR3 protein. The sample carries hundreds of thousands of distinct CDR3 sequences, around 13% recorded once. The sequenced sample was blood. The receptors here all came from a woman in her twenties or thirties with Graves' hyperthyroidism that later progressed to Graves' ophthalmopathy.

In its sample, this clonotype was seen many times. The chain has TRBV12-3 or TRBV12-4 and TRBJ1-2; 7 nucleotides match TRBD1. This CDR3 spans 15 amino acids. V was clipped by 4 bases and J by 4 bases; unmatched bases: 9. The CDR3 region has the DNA TGTGCCAGCAGTTCTCCCCCGACAGGGTTCTATGGCTACACCTTC. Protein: CASSSPPTGFYGYTF.

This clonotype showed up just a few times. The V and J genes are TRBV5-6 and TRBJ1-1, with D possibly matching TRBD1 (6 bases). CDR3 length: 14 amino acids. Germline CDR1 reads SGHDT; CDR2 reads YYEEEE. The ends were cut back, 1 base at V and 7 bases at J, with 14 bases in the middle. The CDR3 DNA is TGTGCCAGCAGCTTGTCCGGGGGGGCTGGTGAAGCTTTCTTT. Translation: CASSLSGGAGEAFF. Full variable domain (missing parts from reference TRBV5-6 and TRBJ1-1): DAGVTQSPTHLIKTRGQQVTLRCSPKSGHDTVSWYQQALGQGPQFIFQYYEEEERQRGNFPDRFSGHQFPNYSSELNVNALLLGDSALYLCASSLSGGAGEAFFGQGTRLTVV.

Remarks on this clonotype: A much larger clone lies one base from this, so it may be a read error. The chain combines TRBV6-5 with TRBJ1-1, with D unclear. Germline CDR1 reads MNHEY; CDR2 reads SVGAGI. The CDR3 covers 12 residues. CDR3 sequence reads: CANSYPETEAFF. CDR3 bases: TGTGCCAACAGTTACCCCGAAACTGAAGCTTTCTTT.

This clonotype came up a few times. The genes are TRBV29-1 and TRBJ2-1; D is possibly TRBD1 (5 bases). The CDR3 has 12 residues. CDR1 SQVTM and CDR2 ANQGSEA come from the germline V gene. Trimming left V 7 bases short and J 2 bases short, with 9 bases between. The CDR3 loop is CSGVGAYNEQFF. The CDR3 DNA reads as TGCAGCGGTGTAGGGGCCTACAATGAGCAGTTCTTC.

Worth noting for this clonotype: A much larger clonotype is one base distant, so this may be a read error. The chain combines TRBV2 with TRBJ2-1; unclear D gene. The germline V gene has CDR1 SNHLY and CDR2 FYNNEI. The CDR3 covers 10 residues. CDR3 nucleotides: TGTGCCAGAAGTGAAGGTGAGCAGTTCTTC. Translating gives CARSEGEQFF.

CDR3 sequence reads: CASSPWTGGNYGYTF. DNA of the CDR3: TGTGCCAGCAGCCCTTGGACAGGAGGCAACTATGGCTACACCTTC. V and J are TRBV14 and TRBJ1-2, with 7 bases that match TRBD1. The trim removed 4 bases at V and 2 bases at J, leaving 7 bases unmatched. The CDR3 has 15 amino acids. Germline-derived CDR1 and CDR2 are SGHDN and FVKESK.

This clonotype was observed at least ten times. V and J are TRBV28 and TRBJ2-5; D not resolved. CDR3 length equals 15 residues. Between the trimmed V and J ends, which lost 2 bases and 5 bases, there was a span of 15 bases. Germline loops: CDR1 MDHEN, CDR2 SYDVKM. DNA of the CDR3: TGTGCCAGCAGTTTAAAAGAGCCTAGTGGGGAGACCCAGTACTTC. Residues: CASSLKEPSGETQYF.

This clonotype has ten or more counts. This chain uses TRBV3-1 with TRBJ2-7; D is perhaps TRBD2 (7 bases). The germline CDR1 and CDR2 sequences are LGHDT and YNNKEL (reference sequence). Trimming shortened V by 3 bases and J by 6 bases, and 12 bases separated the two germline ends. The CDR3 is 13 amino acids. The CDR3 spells CASSHERGGEQYF. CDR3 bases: TGTGCCAGCAGCCATGAAAGGGGGGGCGAGCAGTACTTC.

The CDR3 DNA reads TGTGCCAGCAGCCCGGGACTAGCGGGAGGGCCGGAAGAGACCCAGTACTTC. It yields the protein CASSPGLAGGPEETQYF. The chain recombines TRBV2 with TRBJ2-5; 16 nucleotides agree with TRBD2. The trim removed 6 bases at V and 3 bases at J, leaving 7 bases unmatched. Germline loops: CDR1 SNHLY, CDR2 FYNNEI. The CDR3 is 17 amino acids. Full variable domain (outside the CDR3, taken from reference TRBV2 and TRBJ2-5): EPEVTQTPSHQVTQMGQEVILRCVPISNHLYFYWYRQILGQKVEFLVSFYNNEISEKSEIFDDQFSVERPDGSNFTLKIRSTKLEDSAMYFCASSPGLAGGPEETQYFGPGTRLLVL.

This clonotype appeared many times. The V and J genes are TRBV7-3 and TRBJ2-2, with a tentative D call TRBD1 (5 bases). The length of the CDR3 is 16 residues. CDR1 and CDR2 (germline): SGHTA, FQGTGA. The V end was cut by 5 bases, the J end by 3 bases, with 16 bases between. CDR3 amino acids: CASSPLTALDTGELFF. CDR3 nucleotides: TGTGCCAGCAGCCCTCTGACAGCTCTCGACACCGGGGAGCTGTTTTTT.

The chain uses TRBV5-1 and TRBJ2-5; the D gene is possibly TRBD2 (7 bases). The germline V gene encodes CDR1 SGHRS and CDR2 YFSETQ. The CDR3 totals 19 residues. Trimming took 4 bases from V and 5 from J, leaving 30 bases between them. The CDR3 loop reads CASSPRTGLAEGGGETQYF. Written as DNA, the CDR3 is TGCGCCAGCAGCCCCCGGACCGGGCTAGCGGAAGGGGGTGGCGAGACCCAGTACTTC.

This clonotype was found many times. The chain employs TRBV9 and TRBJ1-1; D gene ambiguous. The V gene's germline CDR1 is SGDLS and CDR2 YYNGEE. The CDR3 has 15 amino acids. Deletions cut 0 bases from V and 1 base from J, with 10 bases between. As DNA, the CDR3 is TGTGCCAGCAGCGTAGAATCTACCGCGAACACTGAAGCTTTCTTT. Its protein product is CASSVESTANTEAFF.

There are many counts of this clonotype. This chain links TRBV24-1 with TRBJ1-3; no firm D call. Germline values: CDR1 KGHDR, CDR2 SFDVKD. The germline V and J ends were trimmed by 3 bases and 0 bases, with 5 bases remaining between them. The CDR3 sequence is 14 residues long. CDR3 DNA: TGTGCCACCAGTGATGGGGTCTCTGGAAACACCATATATTTT. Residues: CATSDGVSGNTIYF.

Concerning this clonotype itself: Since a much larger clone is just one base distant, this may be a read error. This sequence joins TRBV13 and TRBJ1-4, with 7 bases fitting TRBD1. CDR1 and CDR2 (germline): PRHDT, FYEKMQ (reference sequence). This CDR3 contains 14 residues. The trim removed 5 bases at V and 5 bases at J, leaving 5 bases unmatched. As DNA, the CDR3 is TGTGCCAGCAGCAGGGGACAGCGGAATGAAAAACTGTTTTTT. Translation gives CASSRGQRNEKLFF.

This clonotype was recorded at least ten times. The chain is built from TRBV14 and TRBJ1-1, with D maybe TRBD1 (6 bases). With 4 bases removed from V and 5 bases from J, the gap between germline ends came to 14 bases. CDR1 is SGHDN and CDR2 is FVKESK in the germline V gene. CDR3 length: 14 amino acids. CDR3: CASSRGQGRTEAFF. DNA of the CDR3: TGTGCCAGCAGCCGGGGGCAGGGTAGAACTGAAGCTTTCTTT.

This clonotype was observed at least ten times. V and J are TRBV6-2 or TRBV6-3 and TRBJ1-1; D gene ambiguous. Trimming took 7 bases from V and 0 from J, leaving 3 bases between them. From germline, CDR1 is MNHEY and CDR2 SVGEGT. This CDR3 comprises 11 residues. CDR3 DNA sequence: TGTGCCAGCAAGGTGAACACTGAAGCTTTCTTT. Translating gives CASKVNTEAFF.

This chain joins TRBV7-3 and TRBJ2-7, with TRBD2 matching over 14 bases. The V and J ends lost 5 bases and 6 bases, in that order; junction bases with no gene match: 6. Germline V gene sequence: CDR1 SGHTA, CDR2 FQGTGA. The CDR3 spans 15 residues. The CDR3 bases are TGTGCCAGCAGCGGGCAGGGACTAGCGGGAGTCGAGCAGTACTTC. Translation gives CASSGQGLAGVEQYF.

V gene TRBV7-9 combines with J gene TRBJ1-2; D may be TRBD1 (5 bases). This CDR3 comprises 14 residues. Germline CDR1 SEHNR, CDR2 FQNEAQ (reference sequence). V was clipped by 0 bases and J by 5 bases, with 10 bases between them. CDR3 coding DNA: TGTGCCAGCAGCTTAGCAGTAGGGGCGTATGGCTACACCTTC. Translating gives CASSLAVGAYGYTF.